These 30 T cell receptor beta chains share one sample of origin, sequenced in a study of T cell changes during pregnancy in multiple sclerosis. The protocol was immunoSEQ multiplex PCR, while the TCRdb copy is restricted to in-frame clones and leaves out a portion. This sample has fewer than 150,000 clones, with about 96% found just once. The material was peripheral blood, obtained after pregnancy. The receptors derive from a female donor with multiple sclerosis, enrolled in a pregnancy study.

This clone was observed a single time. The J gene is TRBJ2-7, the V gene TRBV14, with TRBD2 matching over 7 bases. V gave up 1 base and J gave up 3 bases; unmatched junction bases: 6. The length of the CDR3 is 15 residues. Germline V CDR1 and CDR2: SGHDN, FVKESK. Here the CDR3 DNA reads TGTGCCAGCAGCCAAGGGCGAGCGGGAATCTACGAGCAGTACTTC. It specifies CASSQGRAGIYEQYF.

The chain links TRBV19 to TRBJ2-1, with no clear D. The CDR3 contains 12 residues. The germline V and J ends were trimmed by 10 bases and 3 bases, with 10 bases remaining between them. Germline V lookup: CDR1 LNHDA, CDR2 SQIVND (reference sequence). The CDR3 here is CATVFNYNEQFF. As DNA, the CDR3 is TGTGCCACTGTGTTTAACTACAATGAGCAGTTCTTC. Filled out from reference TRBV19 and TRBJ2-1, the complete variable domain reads DGGITQSPKYLFRKEGQNVTLSCEQNLNHDAMYWYRQDPGQGLRLIYYSQIVNDFQKGDIAEGYSVSREKKESFPLTVTSAQKNPTAFYLCATVFNYNEQFFGPGTRLTVL.

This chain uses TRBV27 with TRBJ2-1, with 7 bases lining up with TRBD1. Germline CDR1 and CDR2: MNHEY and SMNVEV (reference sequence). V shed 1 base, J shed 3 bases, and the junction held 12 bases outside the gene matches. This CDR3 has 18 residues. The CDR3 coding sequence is TGTGCCAGCAGTTTATTCTACAAGACAGGGAGCTTCTACAATGAGCAGTTCTTC. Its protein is CASSLFYKTGSFYNEQFF.

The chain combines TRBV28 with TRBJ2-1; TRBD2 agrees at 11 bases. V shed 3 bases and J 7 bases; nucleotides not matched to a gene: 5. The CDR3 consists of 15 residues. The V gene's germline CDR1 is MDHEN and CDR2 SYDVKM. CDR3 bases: TGTGCCAGCAGTTTCCCCCCTAGCGGGAGGAATGAGCAGTTCTTC. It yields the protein CASSFPPSGRNEQFF.

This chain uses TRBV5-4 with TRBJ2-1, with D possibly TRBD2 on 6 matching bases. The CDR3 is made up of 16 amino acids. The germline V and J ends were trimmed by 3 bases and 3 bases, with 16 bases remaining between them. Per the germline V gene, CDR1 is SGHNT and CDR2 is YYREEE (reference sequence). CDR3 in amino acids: CASSSVGRRRYNEQFF. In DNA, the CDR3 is TGTGCCAGCAGCTCCGTCGGGAGACGACGCTACAATGAGCAGTTCTTC.

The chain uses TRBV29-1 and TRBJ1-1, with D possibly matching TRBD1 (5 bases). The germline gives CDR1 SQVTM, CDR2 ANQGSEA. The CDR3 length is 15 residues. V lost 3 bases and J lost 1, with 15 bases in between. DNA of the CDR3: TGCAGCGTTGAGCCCCGTGCGACAGCGAACACTGAAGCTTTCTTT. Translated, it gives CSVEPRATANTEAFF.

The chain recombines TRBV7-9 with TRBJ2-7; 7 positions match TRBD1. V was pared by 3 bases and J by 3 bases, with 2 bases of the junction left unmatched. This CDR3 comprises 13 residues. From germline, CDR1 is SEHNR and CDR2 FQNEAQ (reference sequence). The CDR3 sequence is CASSLRQGYEQYF. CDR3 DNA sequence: TGTGCCAGCAGCTTGCGACAGGGCTACGAGCAGTACTTC.

The CDR3 loop reads CASSLSGNEQYF. The DNA of the CDR3 is TGTGCCAGCAGCTTATCGGGGAATGAGCAGTACTTC. The rearrangement links TRBV11-3 to TRBJ2-7; a weak D match, TRBD2 (5 bases). The CDR3 has 12 residues. Germline V gives CDR1 SGHNT, CDR2 YENEEA. Trimming took off 2 bases at V and 7 bases at J, with 9 bases between the two ends.

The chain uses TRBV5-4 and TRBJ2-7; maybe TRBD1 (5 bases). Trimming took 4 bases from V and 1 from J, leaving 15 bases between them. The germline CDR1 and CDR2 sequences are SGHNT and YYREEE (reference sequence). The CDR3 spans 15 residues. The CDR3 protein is CASSTRQTKSYEQYF. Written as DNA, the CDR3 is TGTGCCAGCAGCACAAGACAGACCAAATCCTACGAGCAGTACTTC.

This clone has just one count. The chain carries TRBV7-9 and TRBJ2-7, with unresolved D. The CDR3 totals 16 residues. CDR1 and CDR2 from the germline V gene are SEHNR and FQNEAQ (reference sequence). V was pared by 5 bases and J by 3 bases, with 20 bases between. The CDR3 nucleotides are TGTGCCAGCAGCCGAGTGGGCCCACGGTCTGACTACGAGCAGTACTTC. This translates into CASSRVGPRSDYEQYF.

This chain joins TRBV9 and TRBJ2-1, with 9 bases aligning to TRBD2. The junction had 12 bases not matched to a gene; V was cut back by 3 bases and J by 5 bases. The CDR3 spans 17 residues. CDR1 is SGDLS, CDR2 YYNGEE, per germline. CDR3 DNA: TGTGCCAGCAGCGCGTTAGCGGGAGCCCGGCCAGACAATGAGCAGTTCTTC. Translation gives CASSALAGARPDNEQFF.

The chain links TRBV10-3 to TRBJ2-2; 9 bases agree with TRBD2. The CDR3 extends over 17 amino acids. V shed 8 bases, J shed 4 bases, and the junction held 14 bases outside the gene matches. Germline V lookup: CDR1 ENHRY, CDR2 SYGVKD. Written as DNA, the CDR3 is TGTGCCATCGCCAGTGCTTTGGCGGGAGGGCCCACCGGGGAGCTGTTTTTT. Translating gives CAIASALAGGPTGELFF.

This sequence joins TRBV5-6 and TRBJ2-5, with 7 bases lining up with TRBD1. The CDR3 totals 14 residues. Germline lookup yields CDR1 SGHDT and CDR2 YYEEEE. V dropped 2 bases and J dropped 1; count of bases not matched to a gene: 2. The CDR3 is CASSFTGVQETQYF. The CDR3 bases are TGTGCCAGCAGCTTTACAGGGGTCCAAGAGACCCAGTACTTC.

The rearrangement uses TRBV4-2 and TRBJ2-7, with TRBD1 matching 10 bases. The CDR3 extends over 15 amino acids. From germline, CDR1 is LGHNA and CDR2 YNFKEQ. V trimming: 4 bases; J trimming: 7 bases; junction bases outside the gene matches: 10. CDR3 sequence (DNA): TGTGCCAGCAGCCCAGGGGACAGGGGATCGGGGGAGCAGTACTTC. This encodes CASSPGDRGSGEQYF.

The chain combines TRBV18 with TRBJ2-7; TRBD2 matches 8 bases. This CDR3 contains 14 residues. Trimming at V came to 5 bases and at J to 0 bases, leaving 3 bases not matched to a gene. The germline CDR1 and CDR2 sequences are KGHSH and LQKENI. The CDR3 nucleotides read TGTGCCAGCTCAACGGGAGGGCCCTCCTACGAGCAGTACTTC. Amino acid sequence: CASSTGGPSYEQYF.

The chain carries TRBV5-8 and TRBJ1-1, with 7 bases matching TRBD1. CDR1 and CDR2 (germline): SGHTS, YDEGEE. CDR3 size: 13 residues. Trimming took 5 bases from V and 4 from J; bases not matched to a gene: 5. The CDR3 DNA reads TGTGCCAGCAGGCGGACAGGACCCACTGAAGCTTTCTTT. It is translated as CASRRTGPTEAFF.

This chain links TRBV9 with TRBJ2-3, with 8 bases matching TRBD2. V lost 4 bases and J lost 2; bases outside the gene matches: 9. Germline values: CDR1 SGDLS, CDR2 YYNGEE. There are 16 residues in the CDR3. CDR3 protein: CASSLILAGLTDTQYF. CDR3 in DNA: TGTGCCAGCAGCTTAATCTTAGCGGGGCTCACAGATACGCAGTATTTT.

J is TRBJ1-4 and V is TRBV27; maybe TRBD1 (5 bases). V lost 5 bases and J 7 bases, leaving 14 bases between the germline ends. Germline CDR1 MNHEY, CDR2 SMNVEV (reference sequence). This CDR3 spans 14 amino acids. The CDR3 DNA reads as TGTGCCAGCAGTAGGGGTATTCTTCGTGAAAAACTGTTTTTT. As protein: CASSRGILREKLFF.

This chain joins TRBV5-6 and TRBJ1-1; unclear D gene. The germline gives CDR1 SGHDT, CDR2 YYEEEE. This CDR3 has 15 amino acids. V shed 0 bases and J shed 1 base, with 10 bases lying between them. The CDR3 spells CASSLAAGSNTEAFF. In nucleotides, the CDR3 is TGTGCCAGCAGCTTGGCTGCAGGATCGAACACTGAAGCTTTCTTT. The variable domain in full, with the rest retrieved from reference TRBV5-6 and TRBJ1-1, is DAGVTQSPTHLIKTRGQQVTLRCSPKSGHDTVSWYQQALGQGPQFIFQYYEEEERQRGNFPDRFSGHQFPNYSSELNVNALLLGDSALYLCASSLAAGSNTEAFFGQGTRLTVV.

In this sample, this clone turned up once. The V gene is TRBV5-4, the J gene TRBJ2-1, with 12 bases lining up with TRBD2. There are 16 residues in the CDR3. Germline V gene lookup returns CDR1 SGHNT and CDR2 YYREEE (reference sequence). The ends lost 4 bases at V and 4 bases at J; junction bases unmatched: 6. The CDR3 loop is CASSRGGTSGYNEQFF. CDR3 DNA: TGTGCCAGCAGCCGTGGGGGGACTAGCGGGTACAATGAGCAGTTCTTC. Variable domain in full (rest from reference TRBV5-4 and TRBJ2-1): ETGVTQSPTHLIKTRGQQVTLRCSSQSGHNTVSWYQQALGQGPQFIFQYYREEENGRGNFPPRFSGLQFPNYSSELNVNALELDDSALYLCASSRGGTSGYNEQFFGPGTRLTVL.

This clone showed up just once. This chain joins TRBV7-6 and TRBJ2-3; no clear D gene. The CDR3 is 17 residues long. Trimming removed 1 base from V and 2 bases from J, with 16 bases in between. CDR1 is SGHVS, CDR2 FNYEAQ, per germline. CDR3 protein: CASSLVTGLSLTDTQYF. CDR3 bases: TGTGCCAGCAGCTTAGTTACGGGTCTGTCCCTCACAGATACGCAGTATTTT.

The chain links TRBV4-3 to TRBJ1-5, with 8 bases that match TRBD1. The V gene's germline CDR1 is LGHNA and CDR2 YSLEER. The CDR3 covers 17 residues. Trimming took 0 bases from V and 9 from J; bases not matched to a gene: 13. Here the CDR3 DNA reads TGCGCCAGCAGCCAAGATTATGGACAGGGTTCCCAGAGGCCCCAGCATTTT. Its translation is CASSQDYGQGSQRPQHF.

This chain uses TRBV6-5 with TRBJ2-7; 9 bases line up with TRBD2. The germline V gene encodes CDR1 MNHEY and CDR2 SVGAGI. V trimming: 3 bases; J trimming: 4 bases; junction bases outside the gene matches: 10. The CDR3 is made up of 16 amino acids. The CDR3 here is CASSYTLASGTYEQYF. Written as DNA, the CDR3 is TGTGCCAGCAGTTATACCCTCGCTAGCGGGACTTACGAGCAGTACTTC.

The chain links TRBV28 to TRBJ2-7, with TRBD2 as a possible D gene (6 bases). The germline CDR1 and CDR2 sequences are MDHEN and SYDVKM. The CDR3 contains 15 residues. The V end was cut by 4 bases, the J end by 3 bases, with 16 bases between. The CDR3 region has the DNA TGTGCCAGCAGTTCCACGACTAGTCCCAGCTACGAGCAGTACTTC. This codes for CASSSTTSPSYEQYF.

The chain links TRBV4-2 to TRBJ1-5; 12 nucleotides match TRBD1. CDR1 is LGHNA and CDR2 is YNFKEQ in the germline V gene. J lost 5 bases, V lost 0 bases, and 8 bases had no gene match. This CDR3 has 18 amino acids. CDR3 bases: TGTGCCAGCAGCCAAGATTTCGGGACAGGGGGCCACGATCAGCCCCAGCATTTT. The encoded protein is CASSQDFGTGGHDQPQHF.

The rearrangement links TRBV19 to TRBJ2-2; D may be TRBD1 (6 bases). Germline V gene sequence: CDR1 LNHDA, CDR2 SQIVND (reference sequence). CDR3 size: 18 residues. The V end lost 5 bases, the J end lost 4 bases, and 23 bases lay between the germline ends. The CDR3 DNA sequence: TGTGCCAGTAGTGGACAGTTTCAAGTGATACGCGCCACCGGGGAGCTGTTTTTT. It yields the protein CASSGQFQVIRATGELFF.

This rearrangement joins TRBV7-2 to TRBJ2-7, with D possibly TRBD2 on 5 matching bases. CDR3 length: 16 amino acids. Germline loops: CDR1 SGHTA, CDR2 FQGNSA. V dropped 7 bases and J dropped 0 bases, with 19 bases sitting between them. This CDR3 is CASMVSVGTSSYEQYF. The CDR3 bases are TGTGCCAGCATGGTTAGCGTAGGTACTAGCTCCTACGAGCAGTACTTC.

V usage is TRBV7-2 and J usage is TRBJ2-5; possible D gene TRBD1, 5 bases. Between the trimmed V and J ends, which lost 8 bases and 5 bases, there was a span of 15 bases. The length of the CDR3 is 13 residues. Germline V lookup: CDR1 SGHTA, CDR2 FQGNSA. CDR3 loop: CASRQGTTETQYF. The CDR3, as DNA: TGTGCCAGCCGGCAGGGTACCACGGAGACCCAGTACTTC.

The CDR3 reads CASSVGGTTSYEQYF. The CDR3 region has the DNA TGTGCCAGCAGCGTAGGGGGGACGACTAGCTACGAGCAGTACTTC. This sequence joins TRBV9 and TRBJ2-7; possible D gene TRBD2, 6 bases. The ends were cut back, 0 bases at V and 3 bases at J, with 13 bases in the middle. The CDR3 loop spans 15 amino acids. Germline V CDR1 and CDR2: SGDLS, YYNGEE.

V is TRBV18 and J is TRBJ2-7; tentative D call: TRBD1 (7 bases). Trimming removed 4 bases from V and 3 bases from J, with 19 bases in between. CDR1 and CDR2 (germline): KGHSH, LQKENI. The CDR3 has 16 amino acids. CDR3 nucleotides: TGTGCCAGCTCACTGAAACAGGGGTGGGGGGACTACGAGCAGTACTTC. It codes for CASSLKQGWGDYEQYF.